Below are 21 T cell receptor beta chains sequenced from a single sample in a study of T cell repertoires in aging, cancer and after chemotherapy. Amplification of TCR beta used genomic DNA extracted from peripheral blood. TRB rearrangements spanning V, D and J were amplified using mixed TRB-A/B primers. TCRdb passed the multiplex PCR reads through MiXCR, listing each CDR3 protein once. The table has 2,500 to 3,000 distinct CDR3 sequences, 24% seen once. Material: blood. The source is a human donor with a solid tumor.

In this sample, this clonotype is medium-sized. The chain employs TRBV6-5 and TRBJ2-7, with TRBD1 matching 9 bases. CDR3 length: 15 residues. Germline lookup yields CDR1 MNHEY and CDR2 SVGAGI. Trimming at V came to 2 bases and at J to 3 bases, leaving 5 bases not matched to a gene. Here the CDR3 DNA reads TGTGCCAGCAGTTACCCGGACAGGGGTATCTACGAGCAGTACTTC. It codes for CASSYPDRGIYEQYF.

CDR3 in amino acids: CASRERGPDTEAFF. The CDR3 DNA is TGTGCCAGCAGAGAACGTGGGCCCGACACTGAAGCTTTCTTT. The gene calls are TRBV6-6 and TRBJ1-1; D is unresolved. CDR3 length: 14 residues. The V gene lost 6 bases and the J gene lost 3 bases, with 14 bases spanning the gap. Germline CDR1 is MNHNY and CDR2 is SVGAGI (reference sequence).

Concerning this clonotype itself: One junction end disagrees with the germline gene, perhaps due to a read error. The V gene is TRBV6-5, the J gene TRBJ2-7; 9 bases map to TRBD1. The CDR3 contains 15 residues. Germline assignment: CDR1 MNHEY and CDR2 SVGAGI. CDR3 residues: CASSETGTGNNEQYF. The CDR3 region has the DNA TGCGCCAGCAGTGAGACCGGGACAGGGAACAACGAGCAGTACTTC.

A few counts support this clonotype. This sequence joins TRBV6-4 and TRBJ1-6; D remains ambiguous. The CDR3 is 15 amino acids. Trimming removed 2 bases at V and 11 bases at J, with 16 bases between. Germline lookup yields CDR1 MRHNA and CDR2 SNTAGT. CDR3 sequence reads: CASSDNWPRGPPLHF. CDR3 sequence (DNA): TGTGCCAGCAGTGACAATTGGCCCAGAGGTCCACCCCTCCACTTT.

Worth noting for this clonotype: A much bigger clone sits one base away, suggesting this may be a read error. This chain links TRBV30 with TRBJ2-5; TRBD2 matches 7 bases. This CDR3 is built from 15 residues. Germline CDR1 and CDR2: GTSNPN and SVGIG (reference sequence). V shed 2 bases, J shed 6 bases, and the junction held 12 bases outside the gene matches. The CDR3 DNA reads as TGTGCCTGGAGTCGGACTAGAGGAGTACAAAAGACCCAGTACTTC. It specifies CAWSRTRGVQKTQYF.

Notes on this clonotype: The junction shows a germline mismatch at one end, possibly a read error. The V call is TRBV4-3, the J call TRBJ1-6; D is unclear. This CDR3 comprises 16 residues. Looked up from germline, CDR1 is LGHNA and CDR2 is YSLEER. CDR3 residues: CASSQGSSYRNSPLHF. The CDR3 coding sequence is TGTGCCAGCAGCCAAGGATCGTCTTACCGCAATTCACCCCTCCACTTT.

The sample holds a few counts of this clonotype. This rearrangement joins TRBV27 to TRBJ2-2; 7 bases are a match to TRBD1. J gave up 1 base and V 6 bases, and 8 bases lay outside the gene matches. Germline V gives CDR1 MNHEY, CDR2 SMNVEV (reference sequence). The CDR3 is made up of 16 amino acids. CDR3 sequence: CASRPDRARNTGELFF. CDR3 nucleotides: TGTGCCAGCAGACCTGACAGGGCTCGGAACACCGGGGAGCTGTTTTTT.

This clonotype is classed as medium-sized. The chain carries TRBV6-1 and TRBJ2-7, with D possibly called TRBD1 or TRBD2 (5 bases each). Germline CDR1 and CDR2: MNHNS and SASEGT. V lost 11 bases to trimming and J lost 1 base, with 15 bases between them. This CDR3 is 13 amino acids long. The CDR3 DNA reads TGTGCCGGTGGTTTGGGGGAGTCCTACGAGCAGTACTTC. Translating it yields CAGGLGESYEQYF.

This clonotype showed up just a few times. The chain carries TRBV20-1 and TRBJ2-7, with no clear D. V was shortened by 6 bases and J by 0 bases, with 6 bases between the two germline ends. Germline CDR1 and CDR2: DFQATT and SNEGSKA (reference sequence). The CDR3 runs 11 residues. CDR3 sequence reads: CSAIDSYEQYF. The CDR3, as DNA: TGCAGTGCCATTGACTCCTACGAGCAGTACTTC.

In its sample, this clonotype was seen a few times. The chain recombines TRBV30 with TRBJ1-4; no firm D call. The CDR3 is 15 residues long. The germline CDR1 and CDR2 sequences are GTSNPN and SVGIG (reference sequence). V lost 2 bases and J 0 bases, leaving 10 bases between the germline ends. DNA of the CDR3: TGTGCCTGGAGTCCCGGCCGAGCAACTAATGAAAAACTGTTTTTT. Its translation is CAWSPGRATNEKLFF. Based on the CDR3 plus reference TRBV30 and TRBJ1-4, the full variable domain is SQTIHQWPATLVQPVGSPLSLECTVEGTSNPNLYWYRQAAGRGLQLLFYSVGIGQISSEVPQNLSASRPQDRQFILSSKKLLLSDSGFYLCAWSPGRATNEKLFFGSGTQLSVL.

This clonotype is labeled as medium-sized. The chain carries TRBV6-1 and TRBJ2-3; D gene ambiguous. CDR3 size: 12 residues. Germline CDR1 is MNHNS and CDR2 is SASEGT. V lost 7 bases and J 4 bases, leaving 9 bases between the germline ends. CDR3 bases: TGTGCCAGCAAGGGTGGGGCAGATACGCAGTATTTT. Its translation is CASKGGADTQYF.

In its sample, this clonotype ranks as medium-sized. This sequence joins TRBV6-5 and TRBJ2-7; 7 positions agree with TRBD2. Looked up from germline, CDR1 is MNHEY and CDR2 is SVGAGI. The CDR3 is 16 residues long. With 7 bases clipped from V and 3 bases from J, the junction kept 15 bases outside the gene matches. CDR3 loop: CASTYRGGGLIYEQYF. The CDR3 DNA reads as TGTGCCAGCACTTATCGAGGCGGGGGATTAATCTACGAGCAGTACTTC.

The CDR3: CASSYNEGAETQYF. Written as DNA, the CDR3 is TGTGCCAGCAGTTACAATGAGGGCGCGGAGACCCAGTACTTC. The chain recombines TRBV6-6 with TRBJ2-5; perhaps TRBD2 as D (5 bases). Trimming removed 2 bases from V and 5 bases from J, with 12 bases in between. The germline V gene has CDR1 MNHNY and CDR2 SVGAGI (reference sequence). There are 14 residues in the CDR3.

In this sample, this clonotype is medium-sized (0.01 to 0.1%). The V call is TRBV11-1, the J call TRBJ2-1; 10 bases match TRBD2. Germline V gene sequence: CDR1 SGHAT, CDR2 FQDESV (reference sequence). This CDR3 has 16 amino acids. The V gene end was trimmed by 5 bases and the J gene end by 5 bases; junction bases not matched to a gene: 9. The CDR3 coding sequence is TGTGCCAGCAGCCGGACAGCGGGAGGGCATCACAATGAGCAGTTCTTC. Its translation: CASSRTAGGHHNEQFF.

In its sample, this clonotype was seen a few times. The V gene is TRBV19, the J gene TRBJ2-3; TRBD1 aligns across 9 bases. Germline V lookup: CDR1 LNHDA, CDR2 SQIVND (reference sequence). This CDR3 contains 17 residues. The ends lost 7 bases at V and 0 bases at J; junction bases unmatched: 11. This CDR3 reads CASMGGQGTASTDTQYF. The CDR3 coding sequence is TGTGCCAGTATGGGAGGACAGGGGACAGCTAGCACAGATACGCAGTATTTT.

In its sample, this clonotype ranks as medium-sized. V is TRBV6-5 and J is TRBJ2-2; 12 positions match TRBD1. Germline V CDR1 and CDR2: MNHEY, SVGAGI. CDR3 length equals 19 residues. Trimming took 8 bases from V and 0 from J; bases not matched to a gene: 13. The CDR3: CASFSHRDRGLPNTGELFF. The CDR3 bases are TGTGCCAGCTTTTCCCACCGGGACAGGGGGCTACCGAACACCGGGGAGCTGTTTTTT.

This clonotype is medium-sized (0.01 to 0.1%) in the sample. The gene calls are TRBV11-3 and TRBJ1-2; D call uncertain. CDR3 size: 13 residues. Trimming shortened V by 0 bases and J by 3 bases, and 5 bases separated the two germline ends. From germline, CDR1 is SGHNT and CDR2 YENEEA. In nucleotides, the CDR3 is TGTGCCAGCAGCTTAGAACAAGACTATGGCTACACCTTC. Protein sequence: CASSLEQDYGYTF.

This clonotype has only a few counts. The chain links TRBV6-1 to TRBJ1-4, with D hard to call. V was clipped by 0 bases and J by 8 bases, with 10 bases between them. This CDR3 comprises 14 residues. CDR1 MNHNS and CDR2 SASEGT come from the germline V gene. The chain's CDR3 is CASSEAPTMEKLFF. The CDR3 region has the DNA TGTGCCAGCAGTGAAGCCCCGACGATGGAAAAACTGTTTTTT.

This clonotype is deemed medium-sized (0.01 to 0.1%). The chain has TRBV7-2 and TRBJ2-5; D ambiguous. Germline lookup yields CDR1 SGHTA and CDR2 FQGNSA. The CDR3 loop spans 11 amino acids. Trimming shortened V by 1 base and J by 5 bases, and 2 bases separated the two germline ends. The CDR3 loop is CASSLVETQYF. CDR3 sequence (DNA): TGTGCCAGCAGCTTAGTGGAGACCCAGTACTTC.

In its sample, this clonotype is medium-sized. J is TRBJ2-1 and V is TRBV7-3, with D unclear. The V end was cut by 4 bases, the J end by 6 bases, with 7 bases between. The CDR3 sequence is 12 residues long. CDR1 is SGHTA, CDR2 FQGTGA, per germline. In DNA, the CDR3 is TGTGCCAGCAGCTATCCTCCCAATGAGCAGTTCTTC. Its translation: CASSYPPNEQFF.

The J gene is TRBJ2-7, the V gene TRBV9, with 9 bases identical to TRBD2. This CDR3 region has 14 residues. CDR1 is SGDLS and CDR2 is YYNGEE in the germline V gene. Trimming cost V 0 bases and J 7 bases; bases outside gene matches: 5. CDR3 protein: CASSVGTSAREQYF. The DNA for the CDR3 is TGTGCCAGCAGCGTAGGGACTAGCGCAAGGGAGCAGTACTTC.